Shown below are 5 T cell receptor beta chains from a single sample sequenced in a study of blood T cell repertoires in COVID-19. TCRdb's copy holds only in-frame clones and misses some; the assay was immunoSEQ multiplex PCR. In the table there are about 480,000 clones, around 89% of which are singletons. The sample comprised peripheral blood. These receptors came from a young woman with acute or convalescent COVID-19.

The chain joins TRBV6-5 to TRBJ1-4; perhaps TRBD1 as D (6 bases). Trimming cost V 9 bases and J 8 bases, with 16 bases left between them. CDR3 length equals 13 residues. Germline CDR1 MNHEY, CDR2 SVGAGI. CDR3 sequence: CARRGGAYEKLFF. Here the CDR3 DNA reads TGTGCCAGGAGGGGGGGGGCGTACGAAAAACTGTTTTTT.

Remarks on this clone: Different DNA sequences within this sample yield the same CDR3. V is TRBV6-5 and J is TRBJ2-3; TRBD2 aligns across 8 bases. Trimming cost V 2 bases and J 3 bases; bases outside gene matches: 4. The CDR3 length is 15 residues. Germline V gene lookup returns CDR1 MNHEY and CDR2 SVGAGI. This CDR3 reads CASSYAGGSTDTQYF. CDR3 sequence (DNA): TGTGCCAGCAGTTACGCGGGGGGATCGACAGATACGCAGTATTTT.

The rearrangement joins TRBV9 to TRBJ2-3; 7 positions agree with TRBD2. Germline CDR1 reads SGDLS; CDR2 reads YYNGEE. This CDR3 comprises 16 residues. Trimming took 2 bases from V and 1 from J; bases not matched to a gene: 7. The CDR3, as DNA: TGTGCCAGCAGCGTTTCGGGAGCGGGGCGCACAGATACGCAGTATTTT. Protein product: CASSVSGAGRTDTQYF.

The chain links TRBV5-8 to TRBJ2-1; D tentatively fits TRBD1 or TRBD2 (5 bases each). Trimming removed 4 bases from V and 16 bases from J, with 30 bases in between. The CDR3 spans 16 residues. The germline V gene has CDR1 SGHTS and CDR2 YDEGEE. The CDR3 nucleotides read TGTGCCAGCAGCCTGGGACGACAATATCAAACGACCAATGTATTCTTC. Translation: CASSLGRQYQTTNVFF. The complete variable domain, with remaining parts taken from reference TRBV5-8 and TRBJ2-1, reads EAGVTQSPTHLIKTRGQQATLRCSPISGHTSVYWYQQALGLGLQFLLWYDEGEERNRGNFPPRFSGRQFPNYSSELNVNALELEDSALYLCASSLGRQYQTTNVFFGPGTRLTVL.

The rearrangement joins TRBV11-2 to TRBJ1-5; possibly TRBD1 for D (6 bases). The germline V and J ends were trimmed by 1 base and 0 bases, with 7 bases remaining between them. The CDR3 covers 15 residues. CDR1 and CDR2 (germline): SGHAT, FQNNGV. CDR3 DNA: TGTGCCAGCAGCTTAGGACAGGATAGCAATCAGCCCCAGCATTTT. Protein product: CASSLGQDSNQPQHF.